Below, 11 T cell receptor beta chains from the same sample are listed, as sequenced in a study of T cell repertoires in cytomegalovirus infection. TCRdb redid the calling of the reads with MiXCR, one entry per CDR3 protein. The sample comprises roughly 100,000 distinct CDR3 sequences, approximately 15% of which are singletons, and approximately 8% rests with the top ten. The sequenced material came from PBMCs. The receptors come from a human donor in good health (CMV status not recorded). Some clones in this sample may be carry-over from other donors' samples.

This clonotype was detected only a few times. The CDR3 nucleotides are TGCGCCAGCAGGGCTTTTACAGGGAACACTGAAGCTTTCTTT. Its protein product is CASRAFTGNTEAFF. The chain combines TRBV4-1 with TRBJ1-1; D may be TRBD1 (5 bases). V lost 6 bases to trimming and J lost 1 base, with 12 bases between them. The CDR3 sequence is 14 residues long. Germline V gives CDR1 MGHRA, CDR2 YSYEKL.

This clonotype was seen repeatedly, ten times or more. The CDR3 sequence is CASSTWTSGGQAGELFF. The CDR3 DNA is TGTGCCAGCAGTACTTGGACTAGCGGGGGGCAAGCCGGGGAGCTGTTTTTT. The V call is TRBV27, the J call TRBJ2-2; 14 bases map to TRBD2. The germline V gene has CDR1 MNHEY and CDR2 SMNVEV (reference sequence). Unmatched junction bases numbered 8, after V lost 5 bases and J lost 6 bases. This CDR3 contains 17 residues.

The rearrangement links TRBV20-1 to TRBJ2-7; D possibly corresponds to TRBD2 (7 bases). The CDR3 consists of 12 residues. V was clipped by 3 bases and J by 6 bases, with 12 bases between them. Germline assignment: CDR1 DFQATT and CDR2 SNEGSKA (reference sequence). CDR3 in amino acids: CSARRGTIEQYF. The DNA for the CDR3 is TGCAGTGCTAGGAGGGGGACTATCGAGCAGTACTTC.

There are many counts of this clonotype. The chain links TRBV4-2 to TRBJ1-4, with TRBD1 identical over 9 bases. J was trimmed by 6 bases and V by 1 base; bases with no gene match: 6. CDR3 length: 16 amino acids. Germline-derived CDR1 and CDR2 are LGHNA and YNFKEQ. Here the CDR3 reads CASSQAAGTGYEKLFF. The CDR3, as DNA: TGTGCCAGCAGCCAAGCCGCCGGGACAGGGTATGAAAAACTGTTTTTT.

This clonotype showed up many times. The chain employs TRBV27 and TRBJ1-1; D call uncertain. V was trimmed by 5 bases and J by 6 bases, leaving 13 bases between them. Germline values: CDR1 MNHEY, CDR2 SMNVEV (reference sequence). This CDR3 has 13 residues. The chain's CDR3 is CASSPAGAAEAFF. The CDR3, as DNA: TGTGCCAGCAGTCCCGCGGGTGCCGCTGAAGCTTTCTTT.

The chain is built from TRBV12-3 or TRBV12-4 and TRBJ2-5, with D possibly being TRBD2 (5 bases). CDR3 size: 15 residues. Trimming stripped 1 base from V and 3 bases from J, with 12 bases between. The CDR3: CASSLGGLGKETQYF. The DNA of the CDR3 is TGTGCCAGCAGTTTAGGAGGGTTGGGCAAAGAGACCCAGTACTTC.

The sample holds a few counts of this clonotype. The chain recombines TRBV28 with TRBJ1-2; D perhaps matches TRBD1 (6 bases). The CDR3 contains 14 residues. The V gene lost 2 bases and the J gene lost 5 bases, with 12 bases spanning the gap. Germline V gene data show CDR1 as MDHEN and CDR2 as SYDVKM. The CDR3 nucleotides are TGTGCCAGCAGTTTAGGGCAGGGGATGTATGGCTACACCTTC. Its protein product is CASSLGQGMYGYTF.

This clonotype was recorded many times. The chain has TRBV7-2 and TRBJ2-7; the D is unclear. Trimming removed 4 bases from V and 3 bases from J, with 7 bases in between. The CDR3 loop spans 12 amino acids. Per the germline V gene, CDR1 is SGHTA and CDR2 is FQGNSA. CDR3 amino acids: CASSSNDYEQYF. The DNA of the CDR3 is TGTGCCAGCAGCTCCAACGACTACGAGCAGTACTTC.

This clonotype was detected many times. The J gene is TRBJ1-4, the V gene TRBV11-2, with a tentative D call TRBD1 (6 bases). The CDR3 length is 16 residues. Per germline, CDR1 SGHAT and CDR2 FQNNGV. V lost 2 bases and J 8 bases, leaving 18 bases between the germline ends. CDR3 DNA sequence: TGTGCCAGCAGCTTACTGGGGGCAGCTCCTTCGGAAAAACTGTTTTTT. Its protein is CASSLLGAAPSEKLFF.

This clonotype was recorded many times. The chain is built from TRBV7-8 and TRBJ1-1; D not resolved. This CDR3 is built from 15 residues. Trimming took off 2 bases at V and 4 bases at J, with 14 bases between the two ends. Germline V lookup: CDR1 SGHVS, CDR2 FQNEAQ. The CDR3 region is CASSLTLDVGTEAFF. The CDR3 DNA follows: TGTGCCAGCAGCTTAACTTTGGATGTCGGCACTGAAGCTTTCTTT. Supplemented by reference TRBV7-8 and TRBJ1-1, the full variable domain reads GAGVSQSPRYKVAKRGQDVALRCDPISGHVSLFWYQQALGQGPEFLTYFQNEAQLDKSGLPSDRFFAERPEGSVSTLKIQRTQQEDSAVYLCASSLTLDVGTEAFFGQGTRLTVV.

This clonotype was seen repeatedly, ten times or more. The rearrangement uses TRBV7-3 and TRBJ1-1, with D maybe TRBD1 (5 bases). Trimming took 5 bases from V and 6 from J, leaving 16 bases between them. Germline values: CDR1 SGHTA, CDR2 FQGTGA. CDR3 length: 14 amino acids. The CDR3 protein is CASSDGIKGAEAFF. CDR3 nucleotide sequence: TGTGCCAGCAGCGACGGCATTAAAGGGGCTGAAGCTTTCTTT.